The 11 T cell receptor beta chains reported below all come from one sample, sequenced in a study of PD-L1 blockade in urothelial cancer. Time point indicated: pretreatment peripheral blood. Sequenced by immunoSEQ multiplex PCR; TCRdb stores in-frame clones only, minus some. In the table there are tens of thousands of clones, around 83% of which are singletons. Sequences were derived from PBMCs, sampled around atezolizumab (anti-PD-L1) treatment. The receptors were gathered from a man aged 55 to 69 with urothelial cancer.

The chain links TRBV29-1 to TRBJ1-5, with D possibly TRBD1 on 6 matching bases. Trimming removed 4 bases at V and 2 bases at J, with 12 bases between. This CDR3 is built from 14 residues. Per germline, CDR1 SQVTM and CDR2 ANQGSEA. CDR3 nucleotides: TGCAGCGTTGCCAGGGGTGATGGCAATCAGCCCCAGCATTTT. Amino acid sequence: CSVARGDGNQPQHF.

The V and J genes are TRBV2 and TRBJ1-2, with 9 bases matching TRBD1. Germline lookup yields CDR1 SNHLY and CDR2 FYNNEI. J lost 8 bases, V lost 2 bases, and 9 bases had no gene match. The CDR3 totals 15 residues. CDR3 sequence: CASSESIRTGEGYTF. The CDR3 region has the DNA TGTGCCAGCAGTGAAAGTATTAGGACAGGGGAGGGCTACACCTTC.

As regards this clone: Other DNA variants within this sample encode the same CDR3. The DNA of the CDR3 is TGTGCCAGTAGTATTCTAGCGGGATACACCGGGGAGCTGTTTTTT. Translation gives CASSILAGYTGELFF. This sequence joins TRBV19 and TRBJ2-2; 9 nucleotides agree with TRBD2. The CDR3 consists of 15 residues. Germline lookup yields CDR1 LNHDA and CDR2 SQIVND (reference sequence). Trimming at V came to 3 bases and at J to 3 bases, leaving 2 bases not matched to a gene.

The rearrangement links TRBV4-3 to TRBJ2-5; TRBD2 might be the D (5 bases). This CDR3 has 15 residues. Trimming removed 4 bases at V and 3 bases at J, with 15 bases between. Germline V gene lookup returns CDR1 LGHNA and CDR2 YSLEER. CDR3 in amino acids: CASSRARWGEETQYF. CDR3 nucleotides: TGCGCCAGCAGCCGGGCGCGGTGGGGAGAAGAGACCCAGTACTTC.

With respect to this clone: Other DNA sequences within the sample encode an identical CDR3. The chain couples TRBV6-1 to TRBJ1-2, with a weak D call TRBD1 (5 bases). Germline CDR1 is MNHNS and CDR2 is SASEGT. V was cut by 0 bases and J by 2 bases, with 10 bases left in between. The CDR3 spans 15 residues. CDR3 residues: CASSEAGTGNYGYTF. CDR3 in DNA: TGTGCCAGCAGTGAAGCAGGTACAGGAAACTATGGCTACACCTTC.

The rearrangement links TRBV2 to TRBJ2-3; 8 bases are a match to TRBD2. V trimming: 3 bases; J trimming: 3 bases; junction bases outside the gene matches: 11. This CDR3 is built from 17 residues. CDR1 SNHLY and CDR2 FYNNEI come from the germline V gene. CDR3 sequence reads: CASSEAGGSVSTDTQYF. The CDR3 DNA reads TGTGCCAGCAGTGAGGCGGGAGGCTCCGTTAGTACAGATACGCAGTATTTT.

This clone was picked up a small number of times. The CDR3 here is CASSEGHTSGANVLTF. Written as DNA, the CDR3 is TGCGCCAGCAGCGAAGGACATACCTCTGGGGCCAACGTCCTGACTTTC. The chain employs TRBV5-1 and TRBJ2-6, with D possibly being TRBD1 (5 bases). V dropped 4 bases and J dropped 0 bases, with 11 bases sitting between them. The CDR3 is 16 amino acids. Germline lookup yields CDR1 SGHRS and CDR2 YFSETQ.

This chain's CDR3 is CASSVDGRDTGELFF. The CDR3 DNA follows: TGTGCCAGCAGCGTAGACGGGAGAGACACCGGGGAGCTGTTTTTT. The V call is TRBV9, the J call TRBJ2-2; weak D call: TRBD2 (6 bases). Trimming pared 0 bases from V and 3 bases from J, leaving 9 bases between. The length of the CDR3 is 15 residues. Germline V gene sequence: CDR1 SGDLS, CDR2 YYNGEE. The full variable domain, its missing parts supplied by reference TRBV9 and TRBJ2-2, is DSGVTQTPKHLITATGQRVTLRCSPRSGDLSVYWYQQSLDQGLQFLIQYYNGEERAKGNILERFSAQQFPDLHSELNLSSLELGDSALYFCASSVDGRDTGELFFGEGSRLTVL.

This clone has just one count. V usage is TRBV2 and J usage is TRBJ2-5; 9 bases are shared with TRBD1. With V trimmed by 5 bases and J by 1 base, 11 bases remained unmatched. Germline V gene data show CDR1 as SNHLY and CDR2 as FYNNEI. This CDR3 is built from 17 residues. CDR3 DNA: TGTGCCAGCAGTTACCGCCCCGGGACAGGGTCCCAAGAGACCCAGTACTTC. It encodes CASSYRPGTGSQETQYF. Using reference TRBV2 and TRBJ2-5 for the parts outside the CDR3, the full variable domain is EPEVTQTPSHQVTQMGQEVILRCVPISNHLYFYWYRQILGQKVEFLVSFYNNEISEKSEIFDDQFSVERPDGSNFTLKIRSTKLEDSAMYFCASSYRPGTGSQETQYFGPGTRLLVL.

V usage is TRBV6-1 and J usage is TRBJ1-2; 7 nucleotides agree with TRBD1. This CDR3 has 14 residues. CDR1 and CDR2 (germline): MNHNS, SASEGT. Trimming took 10 bases from V and 2 from J; bases not matched to a gene: 10. CDR3 sequence: CATRQGSTNYGYTF. CDR3 bases: TGTGCCACCCGACAGGGCTCTACGAACTATGGCTACACCTTC.

DNA of the CDR3: TGTGCTAGTGGATCCGGACAGGGTCTTCAGGCCCTCCACTTT. Its translation is CASGSGQGLQALHF. V usage is TRBV12-5 and J usage is TRBJ1-6; 8 bases are a match to TRBD1. CDR1 and CDR2 (germline): LGHNT, FRNRAP. The CDR3 runs to 14 residues. The V and J ends lost 6 bases and 14 bases, in that order; junction bases with no gene match: 12.